Sequencing of this TCR beta chain was carried out in a study of CXCR3-negative and CXCR3-positive naive CD8 T cells. Notes on the study in general: Relative to memory CD8+ cells, whose diversity was much lower, both naive subsets had comparably high diversity.

Concerning this clonotype: Its antigen is not known.

UMI-labeled 5' RACE yielded the TRB cDNA libraries. TCRdb reanalyzed the 5' RACE reads, giving one entry per CDR3 protein sequence and no DNA. The sample data list more than 50,000 distinct CDR3 sequences. The TCR originated in a human donor in good health. Some clones in this sample may be carry-over from other donors' samples. The sequencing sample was made of naive CXCR3- CD8+ T cells from blood. Subset noted: CD45RO-CCR7+CD27+CD95- naive CD8+ T cells lacking CXCR3 (TNR3-).

This CDR3 is CSVPYGHGYTF. The V gene is TRBV29-1, the J gene TRBJ1-2. Germline CDR1 is SQVTM and CDR2 is ANQGSEA. This CDR3 contains 11 residues.